This passage covers 27 T cell receptor beta chains from one sample sequenced in a study of blood T cells in healthy people across ages. A second PCR of 7 to 11 cycles used a sample-barcoded 5' primer and a J-beta primer mix. Each CDR3 protein gets one entry after TCRdb re-called the 5' RACE reads with MiXCR. The table shows more than 650,000 distinct CDR3 sequences, with around 25% occurring only once. The same specimen was also included in a second study, on T cells of mothers and their children.

Sequences were obtained from blood. The receptor source for this set is a boy younger than 18 in good health.

This clonotype has more than one count but fewer than ten. The DNA for the CDR3 is TGTGCCAGCAGCCCTGGGGGACTAGGCACAGATACGCAGTATTTT. Protein: CASSPGGLGTDTQYF. This sequence joins TRBV11-2 and TRBJ2-3; 8 bases map to TRBD2. Germline assignment: CDR1 SGHAT and CDR2 FQNNGV. Trimming took 5 bases from V and 1 from J; bases not matched to a gene: 5. The CDR3 extends over 15 amino acids.

This clonotype came up a few times. The chain carries TRBV20-1 and TRBJ1-6; possible D gene TRBD1, 5 bases. The length of the CDR3 is 14 residues. Germline CDR1 and CDR2: DFQATT and SNEGSKA (reference sequence). V was pared by 5 bases and J by 10 bases, with 18 bases between. The DNA for the CDR3 is TGCAGTGCTTCCCAGGCAGGGTCGGAATCACCCCTCCACTTT. This codes for CSASQAGSESPLHF.

V gene TRBV7-6 combines with J gene TRBJ2-1; 10 bases align to TRBD2. The CDR3 contains 19 residues. V shed 4 bases, J shed 0 bases, and the junction held 12 bases outside the gene matches. Germline assignment: CDR1 SGHVS and CDR2 FNYEAQ. The CDR3 nucleotides are TGTGCCAGCAGCTCAGGCCTAGCGGGGGCCATCTACTCCTACAATGAGCAGTTCTTC. Its translation is CASSSGLAGAIYSYNEQFF.

This clonotype was picked up a small number of times. CDR3 amino acids: CASSRGGSNYGYTF. CDR3 sequence (DNA): TGTGCCAGCAGCCGAGGGGGTTCTAACTATGGCTACACCTTC. The chain couples TRBV27 to TRBJ1-2; weak D call: TRBD1 (6 bases). The CDR3 runs to 14 residues. Trimming pared 6 bases from V and 0 bases from J, leaving 11 bases between. Germline CDR1 and CDR2: MNHEY and SMNVEV (reference sequence).

This clonotype was seen a handful of times. V and J are TRBV20-1 and TRBJ1-1; 7 bases fit TRBD1. Per the germline V gene, CDR1 is DFQATT and CDR2 is SNEGSKA (reference sequence). The junction had 3 bases not matched to a gene; V was cut back by 3 bases and J by 2 bases. This CDR3 is built from 13 residues. This CDR3 is CSASEGANTEAFF. The CDR3 coding sequence is TGCAGTGCTAGTGAGGGGGCAAACACTGAAGCTTTCTTT.

The chain has TRBV4-1 and TRBJ1-4, with 7 bases identical to TRBD1. The CDR3 length is 16 residues. The V gene's germline CDR1 is MGHRA and CDR2 YSYEKL. After removal of 0 bases from V and 8 bases from J, the junction contained 9 bases not matched to a gene. CDR3 sequence (DNA): TGCGCCAGCAGCCAAGAAAGGACAGGCCCACCCGAAAAACTGTTTTTT. Protein product: CASSQERTGPPEKLFF.

This clonotype was seen only a few times. The chain recombines TRBV20-1 with TRBJ2-4; 11 bases match TRBD2. V shed 2 bases and J 1 base; nucleotides not matched to a gene: 13. The germline CDR1 and CDR2 sequences are DFQATT and SNEGSKA (reference sequence). CDR3 length: 19 amino acids. The chain's CDR3 is CSARITSGGIKGAKNIQYF. In DNA, the CDR3 is TGCAGTGCTAGAATTACTAGCGGGGGAATAAAAGGGGCCAAAAACATTCAGTACTTC.

The CDR3 sequence: CASSPTTLRANYGYTF. The CDR3 region has the DNA TGTGCCAGCAGCCCGACGACATTGAGGGCTAACTATGGCTACACCTTC. This chain connects TRBV14 to TRBJ1-2; D gene unclear. This CDR3 comprises 16 residues. V was cut by 4 bases and J by 0 bases, with 15 bases left in between. Germline V lookup: CDR1 SGHDN, CDR2 FVKESK.

V gene TRBV28 combines with J gene TRBJ1-5; D perhaps matches TRBD1 (6 bases). Germline V gene sequence: CDR1 MDHEN, CDR2 SYDVKM. CDR3 length: 15 residues. V was pared by 4 bases and J by 6 bases, with 16 bases between. The CDR3 DNA follows: TGTGCCAGCAGTTGGAACAGGGATACGGCTCAGCCCCAGCATTTT. The encoded protein is CASSWNRDTAQPQHF.

This chain links TRBV12-3 or TRBV12-4 with TRBJ2-3; TRBD2 matches 7 bases. There are 16 residues in the CDR3. V was pared by 2 bases and J by 4 bases, with 9 bases of the junction left unmatched. The CDR3 here is CASSLWAGRGSDTQYF. The CDR3 DNA is TGTGCCAGCAGTTTATGGGCGGGGAGGGGCTCAGATACGCAGTATTTT.

Points on this clonotype: Here the CDR3 omits its conserved ending phenylalanine or tryptophan, so a read error is the likely source. V usage is TRBV5-1 and J usage is TRBJ2-5; 8 positions match TRBD1. Germline V gene lookup returns CDR1 SGHRS and CDR2 YFSETQ. V lost 2 bases and J lost 4; bases outside the gene matches: 7. The CDR3 is 15 amino acids. The CDR3 coding sequence is TGCGCCAGCAGCTTACTACAGGGGGGCAGAGAGACCCAGTACTCC. Protein sequence: CASSLLQGGRETQYS.

The gene calls are TRBV9 and TRBJ2-7; TRBD1 agrees at 9 bases. Per the germline V gene, CDR1 is SGDLS and CDR2 is YYNGEE. This CDR3 contains 15 residues. Trimming removed 5 bases from V and 2 bases from J; junction bases left unmatched: 8. The CDR3 bases are TGTGCCAGCAGTAGGGGGACAGGGAGCGCCTACGAGCAGTACTTC. Encoded protein: CASSRGTGSAYEQYF.

This clonotype appeared a few times. The chain links TRBV7-7 to TRBJ2-5; D not resolved. The J call could be wrong; TRBJ2-1 is a better fit for the DNA end. CDR1 is SSHAT and CDR2 is FNYEAQ in the germline V gene (reference sequence). CDR3 size: 15 residues. The chain's CDR3 is CASSLNPVGVDEQFF. CDR3 sequence (DNA): TGTGCCAGCAGCTTAAATCCGGTTGGGGTGGATGAGCAGTTCTTC.

A few counts support this clonotype. The genes are TRBV7-3 and TRBJ2-5; 10 positions agree with TRBD2. The germline CDR1 and CDR2 sequences are SGHTA and FQGTGA. The junction had 8 bases not matched to a gene; V was cut back by 5 bases and J by 5 bases. The length of the CDR3 is 15 residues. CDR3 protein: CASSPTSGYWETQYF. DNA for the CDR3: TGTGCCAGCAGCCCGACTAGCGGGTACTGGGAGACCCAGTACTTC.

The chain combines TRBV7-2 with TRBJ2-2; D perhaps matches TRBD2 (6 bases). The CDR3 consists of 15 residues. The V gene's germline CDR1 is SGHTA and CDR2 FQGNSA. V dropped 3 bases and J dropped 4 bases, with 12 bases sitting between them. The CDR3 coding sequence is TGTGCCAGCAGCTTCGCTATAGCGGTCACCGGGGAGCTGTTTTTT. Translation: CASSFAIAVTGELFF.

This clonotype appeared a few times. V gene TRBV20-1 combines with J gene TRBJ2-1; 10 nucleotides agree with TRBD1. Unmatched junction bases numbered 6, after V lost 6 bases and J lost 4 bases. Germline V gene lookup returns CDR1 DFQATT and CDR2 SNEGSKA (reference sequence). The CDR3 is 14 residues long. This CDR3 reads CSATPGQGYNEQFF. CDR3 coding DNA: TGCAGTGCCACTCCGGGACAGGGGTACAATGAGCAGTTCTTC.

In this sample, this clonotype turned up a few times. The genes are TRBV28 and TRBJ2-7; D unresolved. Germline assignment: CDR1 MDHEN and CDR2 SYDVKM. V shed 5 bases and J shed 6 bases, with 11 bases lying between them. This CDR3 spans 12 amino acids. CDR3 protein: CASSATVLEQYF. Here the CDR3 DNA reads TGTGCCAGCAGTGCGACTGTCCTCGAGCAGTACTTC.

This chain connects TRBV7-8 to TRBJ1-2; D call uncertain. The CDR3 extends over 11 amino acids. Trimming took off 5 bases at V and 13 bases at J, with 14 bases between the two ends. Germline V lookup: CDR1 SGHVS, CDR2 FQNEAQ. CDR3 in DNA: TGTGCCAGCAGCCCAGACCGGGTTTTCACCTTC. Protein: CASSPDRVFTF.

CDR3 loop: CASSQERRSEETQYF. The DNA for the CDR3 is TGTGCCAGCAGCCAAGAACGGCGAAGTGAAGAGACCCAGTACTTC. The chain employs TRBV4-2 and TRBJ2-5; D gene uncertain. The germline CDR1 and CDR2 sequences are LGHNA and YNFKEQ. Between the trimmed V and J ends, which lost 0 bases and 3 bases, there was a span of 11 bases. The CDR3 totals 15 residues.

This clonotype has only a few counts. The chain combines TRBV20-1 with TRBJ2-5; D may be TRBD1 (6 bases). V shed 3 bases and J shed 6 bases, with 14 bases lying between them. Germline V CDR1 and CDR2: DFQATT, SNEGSKA (reference sequence). This CDR3 contains 13 residues. CDR3 bases: TGCAGTGCTAGTAGCCGAGGGGGAAAGACCCAGTACTTC. Its protein product is CSASSRGGKTQYF.

The chain uses TRBV7-9 and TRBJ2-3; D remains unclear. The germline CDR1 and CDR2 sequences are SEHNR and FQNEAQ (reference sequence). The ends were cut back, 4 bases at V and 2 bases at J, with 10 bases in the middle. The CDR3 has 14 residues. The CDR3 is CASSSTDSTDTQYF. CDR3 in DNA: TGTGCCAGCAGCTCGACTGATTCCACAGATACGCAGTATTTT.

This clonotype occurred a few times. The chain couples TRBV12-3 or TRBV12-4 to TRBJ2-7; D gene ambiguous. The CDR3 contains 14 residues. Trimming removed 6 bases from V and 5 bases from J, with 17 bases in between. Here the CDR3 reads CASSTSRAQNEQYF. The CDR3 DNA reads as TGTGCCAGCAGCACCAGCCGGGCCCAAAACGAGCAGTACTTC.

The chain uses TRBV12-3 or TRBV12-4 and TRBJ2-7; D is unresolved. V lost 3 bases, J lost 3 bases, and 9 bases lay in between. The CDR3 totals 13 residues. The CDR3 DNA reads TGTGCCAGCAGTTTCGGACCTCTCTACGAGCAGTACTTC. This codes for CASSFGPLYEQYF.

This clonotype appeared a few times. This chain connects TRBV20-1 to TRBJ2-5; 7 bases are a match to TRBD1. With 3 bases clipped from V and 0 bases from J, the junction kept 4 bases outside the gene matches. Germline loops: CDR1 DFQATT, CDR2 SNEGSKA (reference sequence). The CDR3 is made up of 14 amino acids. CDR3 DNA sequence: TGCAGTGCTAGTCTTACAGGGGACCAAGAGACCCAGTACTTC. Residues: CSASLTGDQETQYF.

The table lists this clonotype with a few counts. This CDR3 reads CSARPDSANYGYTF. CDR3 coding DNA: TGCAGTGCTAGACCCGACAGTGCTAACTATGGCTACACCTTC. The chain links TRBV20-1 to TRBJ1-2; tentative D call: TRBD1 (5 bases). Trimming removed 2 bases at V and 0 bases at J, with 10 bases between. Germline lookup yields CDR1 DFQATT and CDR2 SNEGSKA (reference sequence). The CDR3 has 14 amino acids.

This clonotype was detected a few times. J is TRBJ2-7 and V is TRBV12-3 or TRBV12-4; no reliable D call. Trimming pared 2 bases from V and 0 bases from J, leaving 8 bases between. The CDR3 has 14 amino acids. In DNA, the CDR3 is TGTGCCAGCAGTTTATCGGTCAGCTCCTACGAGCAGTACTTC. Translation gives CASSLSVSSYEQYF.

The sample holds a few counts of this clonotype. CDR3 protein: CASSFWGPNTGELFF. CDR3 sequence (DNA): TGTGCCAGCAGTTTTTGGGGACCGAACACCGGGGAGCTGTTTTTT. The V call is TRBV12-3 or TRBV12-4, the J call TRBJ2-2, with D possibly called TRBD1 or TRBD2 (5 bases each). V shed 3 bases and J shed 0 bases, with 8 bases lying between them. The CDR3 contains 15 residues.